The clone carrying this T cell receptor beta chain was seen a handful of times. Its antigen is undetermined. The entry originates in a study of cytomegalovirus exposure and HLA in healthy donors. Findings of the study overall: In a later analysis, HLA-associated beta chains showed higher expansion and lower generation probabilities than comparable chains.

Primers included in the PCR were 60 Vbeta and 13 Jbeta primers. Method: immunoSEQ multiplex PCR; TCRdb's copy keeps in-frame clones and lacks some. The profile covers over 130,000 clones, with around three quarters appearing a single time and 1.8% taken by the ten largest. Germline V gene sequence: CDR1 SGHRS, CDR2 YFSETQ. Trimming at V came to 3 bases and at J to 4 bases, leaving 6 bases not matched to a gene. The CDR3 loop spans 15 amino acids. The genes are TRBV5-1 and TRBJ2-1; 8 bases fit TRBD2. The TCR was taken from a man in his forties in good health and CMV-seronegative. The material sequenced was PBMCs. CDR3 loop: CASSSNSGTYNEQFF. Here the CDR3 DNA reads TGCGCCAGCAGCTCGAATAGCGGGACATACAATGAGCAGTTCTTC.